This paragraph reports one T cell receptor (beta chain). V shed 0 bases, J shed 3 bases, and the junction held 4 bases outside the gene matches. In germline, CDR1 is SGHDT, CDR2 YYEEEE. The CDR3 has 16 residues. In the original workflow: Amplification from reference gene primers served as the basis for estimated nucleated cell counts. Profiled with immunoSEQ multiplex PCR; TCRdb holds only in-frame clones, not every one. The D gene and trimming were derived from the DNA, and the V and J assignments and clone size from that table. Counted here are 50,000 to 65,000 clones, approximately 89% occurring once; the ten biggest clones make up roughly 15%. This specimen belongs to a study of blood T cell repertoires in COVID-19. About the study: The United States, Italy and Spain supplied acute and convalescent COVID-19 samples. Sample material is recorded as cDNA or gDNA derived from T cells, B-cell-depleted T cells, or PBMCs.

Sequenced sample: peripheral blood. This chain uses TRBV5-6 with TRBJ2-1, with TRBD2 matching over 9 bases. This receptor was identified in a human donor in a cohort sampled during active COVID-19. This CDR3 is CASSLAAGGLYNEQFF. The CDR3 DNA reads as TGTGCCAGCAGCTTGGCAGCGGGGGGACTCTACAATGAGCAGTTCTTC.